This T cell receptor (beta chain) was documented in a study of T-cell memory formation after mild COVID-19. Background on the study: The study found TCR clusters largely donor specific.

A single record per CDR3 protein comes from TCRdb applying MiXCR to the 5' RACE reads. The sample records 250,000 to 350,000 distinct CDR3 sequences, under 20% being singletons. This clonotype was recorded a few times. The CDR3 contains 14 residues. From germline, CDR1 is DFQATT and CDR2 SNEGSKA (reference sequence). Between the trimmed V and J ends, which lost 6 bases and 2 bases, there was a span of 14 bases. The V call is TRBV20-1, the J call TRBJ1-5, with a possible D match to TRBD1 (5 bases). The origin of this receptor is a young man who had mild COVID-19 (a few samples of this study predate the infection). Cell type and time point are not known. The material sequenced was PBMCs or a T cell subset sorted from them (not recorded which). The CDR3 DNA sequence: TGCAGTGCCTCGGGGGGGGTCGGCAATCAGCCCCAGCATTTT. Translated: CSASGGVGNQPQHF.